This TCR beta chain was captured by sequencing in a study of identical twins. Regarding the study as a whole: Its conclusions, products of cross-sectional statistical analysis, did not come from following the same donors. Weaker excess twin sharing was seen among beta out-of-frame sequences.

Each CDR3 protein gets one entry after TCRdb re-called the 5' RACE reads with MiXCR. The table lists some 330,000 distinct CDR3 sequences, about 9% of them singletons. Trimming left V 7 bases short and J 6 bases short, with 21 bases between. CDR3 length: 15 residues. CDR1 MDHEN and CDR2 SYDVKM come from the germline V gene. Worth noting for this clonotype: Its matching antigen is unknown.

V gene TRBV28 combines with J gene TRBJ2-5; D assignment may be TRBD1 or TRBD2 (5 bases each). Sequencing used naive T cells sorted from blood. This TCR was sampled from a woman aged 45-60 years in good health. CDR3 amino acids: CASTQPGPLGQTQYF. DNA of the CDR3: TGTGCCAGCACCCAACCGGGACCCCTCGGACAGACCCAGTACTTC.